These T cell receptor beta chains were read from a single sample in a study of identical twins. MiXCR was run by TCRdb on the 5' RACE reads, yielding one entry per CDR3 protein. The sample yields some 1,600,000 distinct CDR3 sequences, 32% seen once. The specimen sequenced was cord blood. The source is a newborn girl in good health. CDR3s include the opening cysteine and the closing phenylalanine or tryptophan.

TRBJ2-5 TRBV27 CASSAGLAVYQETQYF
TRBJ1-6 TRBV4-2 CASSQEAGSPESPLHF
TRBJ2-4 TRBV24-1 CAEQPLREQYF
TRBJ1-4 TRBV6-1 CASSQGWGFIEKLFF
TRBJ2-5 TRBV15 CATSRDLYRAGYNNEQYF
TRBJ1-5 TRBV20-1 CSADREGPPQHF
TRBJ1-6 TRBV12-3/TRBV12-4 CASTIQSSYNSPLHF
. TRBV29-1 CSVAGLALQGVYNEQYF
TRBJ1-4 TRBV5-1 CASSLGGVGEKLFF
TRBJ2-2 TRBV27 CASSLFGNTGELFF
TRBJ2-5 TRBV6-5 CASSSCRLQETQYF
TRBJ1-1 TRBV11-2 CASSLALHRNTEAFF
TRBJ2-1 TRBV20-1 CSARDLTRFHNEQFF
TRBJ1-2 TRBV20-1 CSAPLTQGAGYTF
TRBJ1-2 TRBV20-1 CSARAVQFYYGYTF
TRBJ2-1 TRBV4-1 CASSRGHEGIDEQFF
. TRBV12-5 CASGLALAGGSYEQYF
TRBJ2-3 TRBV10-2 CASSEQGWTDTQYF
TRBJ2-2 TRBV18 CASSSRQANTGELFF
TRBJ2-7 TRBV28 CASSDGDFPYEQYF
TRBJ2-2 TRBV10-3 CAISESWDRNTGELFF
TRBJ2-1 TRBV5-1 CASSPPNIIAQFF
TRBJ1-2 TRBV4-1 CASSQSTGGPNYGYTF
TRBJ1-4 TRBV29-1 CSASTNEKLFF
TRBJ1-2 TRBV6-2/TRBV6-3 CASSSEVYGYTF
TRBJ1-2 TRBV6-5 CVSSYSSQNYGYTF
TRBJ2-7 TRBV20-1 CSASPTGSSYEQYF